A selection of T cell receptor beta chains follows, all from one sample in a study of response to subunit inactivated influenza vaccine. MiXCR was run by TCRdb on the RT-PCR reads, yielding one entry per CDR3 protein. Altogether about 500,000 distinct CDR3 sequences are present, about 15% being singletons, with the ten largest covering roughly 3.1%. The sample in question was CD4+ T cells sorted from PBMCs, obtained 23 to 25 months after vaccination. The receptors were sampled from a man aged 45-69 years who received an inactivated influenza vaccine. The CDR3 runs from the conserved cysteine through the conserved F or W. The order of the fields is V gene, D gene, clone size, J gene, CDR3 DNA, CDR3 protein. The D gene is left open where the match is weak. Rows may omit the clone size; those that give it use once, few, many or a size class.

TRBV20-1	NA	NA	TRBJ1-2	TGCAGTGCTGGCAGGGAAAACTATGGCTACACCTTC	CSAGRENYGYTF
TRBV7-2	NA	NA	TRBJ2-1	TGTGCCAGCAGCTTAGTGATGGACCCAAGCTACAATGAGCAGTTCTTC	CASSLVMDPSYNEQFF
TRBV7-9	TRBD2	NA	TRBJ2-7	TGTGCCAGCAGCTTCGGGACTAGCGACTACGAGCAGTACTTC	CASSFGTSDYEQYF
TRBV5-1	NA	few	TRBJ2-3	TGCGCCAGCAGCTTGGTGTACAGGAGGGACACAGATACGCAGTATTTT	CASSLVYRRDTDTQYF
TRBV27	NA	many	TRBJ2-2	TGTGCCAGCAGTTTCTCAGCCTACACCGGGGAGCTGTTTTTT	CASSFSAYTGELFF
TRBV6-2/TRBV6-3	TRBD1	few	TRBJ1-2	TGTGCCAGCAGACGGGACAGCCCAAACTATGGCTACACCTTC	CASRRDSPNYGYTF
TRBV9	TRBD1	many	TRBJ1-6	TGTGCCAGCAGCGCAGGGACAGGGAATTCACCCCTCCACTTT	CASSAGTGNSPLHF
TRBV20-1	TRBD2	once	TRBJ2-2	TGCAGTGCTCGGAGAGGGACTAGTTCCGGGGAGCTGTTTTTT	CSARRGTSSGELFF
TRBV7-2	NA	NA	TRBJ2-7	TGTGCCAGCAGCCCGGGGGGACACCGTGAGCAGTACTTC	CASSPGGHREQYF
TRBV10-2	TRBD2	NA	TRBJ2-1	TGCGCCAGCAGACCGGGACTAGTAGGATATGGTGAGCAGTTCTTC	CASRPGLVGYGEQFF
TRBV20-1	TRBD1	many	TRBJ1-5	TGCAGTGTAGGGACAGGGGGGATGAATCAGCCCCAGCATTTT	CSVGTGGMNQPQHF
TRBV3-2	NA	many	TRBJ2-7	TGTGCCAGCAGCCAAGATCTTTGGAGGACAGTCACCTCCTACGAGCAGTACTTC	CASSQDLWRTVTSYEQYF
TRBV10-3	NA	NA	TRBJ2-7	TGTGCCACCCACCAAGGGAGGGAGCAGTACTTC	CATHQGREQYF
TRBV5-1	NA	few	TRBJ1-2	TGCGCCAGCAGCCAGGCCCAGGGGAGCTACACCTTC	CASSQAQGSYTF
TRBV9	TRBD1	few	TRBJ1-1	TGTGCCAGCAGCGAAGGGGGACAGGGCAAGAACACTGAAGCTTTCTTT	CASSEGGQGKNTEAFF
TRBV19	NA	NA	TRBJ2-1	TGTGCCAGTAGTATATCCAGGGGGGCCTACAATGAGCAGTTCTTC	CASSISRGAYNEQFF
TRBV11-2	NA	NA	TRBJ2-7	TGTGCCAGCAGCTCGGCCAGCCTATCCTACGAGCAGTACTTC	CASSSASLSYEQYF
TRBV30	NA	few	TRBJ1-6	TGTGCCTGGAGTTTGCGAAATGGTTCACCCCTCCACTTT	CAWSLRNGSPLHF
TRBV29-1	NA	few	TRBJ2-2	TGCAGCGTTCGAAATGGGACCCGGAACACCGGGGAGCTGTTTTTT	CSVRNGTRNTGELFF
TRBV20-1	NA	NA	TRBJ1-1	TGCAGTGCTCCCGACAGGAACACTGAAGCTTTCTTT	CSAPDRNTEAFF
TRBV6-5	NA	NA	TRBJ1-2	TGTGCCAGCAGAAGTACAGGGTATGGCTACACCTTC	CASRSTGYGYTF
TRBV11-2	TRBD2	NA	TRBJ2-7	TGTGCCAGCGGATTGACTAGCGGGAAAACCTACGAGCAGTACTTC	CASGLTSGKTYEQYF
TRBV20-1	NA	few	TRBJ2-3	TGCAGTGCTAGAGTTGCGGGTGTCGTTGCTAGCACAGATACGCAGTATTTT	CSARVAGVVASTDTQYF
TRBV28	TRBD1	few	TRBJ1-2	TGTGCCAGCAGTTTAGAGGGACAGGGGGCCTCCTACACCTTC	CASSLEGQGASYTF
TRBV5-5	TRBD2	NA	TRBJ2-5	TGTGCCAGCAGCTTGGCTCCCGCGGGGGGCCAGGAGACCCAGTACTTC	CASSLAPAGGQETQYF
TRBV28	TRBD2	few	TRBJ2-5	TGTGCCAGCAGTTTAATACTAGCGGATAACCAAGAGACCCAGTACTTC	CASSLILADNQETQYF
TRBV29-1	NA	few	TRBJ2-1	TGCAGCGTTATAAAGTCCGCGCTCGGCAATGAGCAGTTCTTC	CSVIKSALGNEQFF
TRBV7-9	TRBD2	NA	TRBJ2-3	TGTGCCAGCAGCTTAGTCCGGGGGGAGGATACGCAGTATTTT	CASSLVRGEDTQYF
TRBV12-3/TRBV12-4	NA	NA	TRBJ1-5	TGTGCCAGCAGTTTCCGACAGGCGGATCAGCCCCAGCATTTT	CASSFRQADQPQHF
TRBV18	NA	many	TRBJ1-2	TGTGCCAGCTCACCCCAATCGACAGCCCCGGGAAGCTATGGCTACACCTTC	CASSPQSTAPGSYGYTF
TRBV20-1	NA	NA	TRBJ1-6	TGCAGTGCTAGAGATCACAATAATTCACCCCTCCACTTT	CSARDHNNSPLHF
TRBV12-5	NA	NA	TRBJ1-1	TGTGCTAGTGGTTTGACAGGCCGCACTGAAGCTTTCTTT	CASGLTGRTEAFF
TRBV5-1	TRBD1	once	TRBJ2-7	TGCGCCAGCAGCAGGCAGACAGGGGACGAGCAGTACTTC	CASSRQTGDEQYF
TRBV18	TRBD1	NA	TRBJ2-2	TGTGCCAGCTCACCGCGCGACAGGGGGAACACCGGGGAGCTGTTTTTT	CASSPRDRGNTGELFF
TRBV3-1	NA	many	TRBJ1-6	TGTGCCAGCAGCCTCGGGACGGTAATTAATTCACCCCTCCACTTT	CASSLGTVINSPLHF
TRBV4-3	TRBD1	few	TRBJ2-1	TGCGCCAGCAGCCAAGATCTAGCTGGACAGGGGTACAATGAGCAGTTCTTC	CASSQDLAGQGYNEQFF
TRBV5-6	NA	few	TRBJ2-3	TGTGCCAGCAGCTTGGTTGGGAGGCCCACAGATACGCAGTATTTT	CASSLVGRPTDTQYF
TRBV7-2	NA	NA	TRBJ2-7	TGTGCCAGCAGCTTTGGCACAGCCTACGAGCAGTACTTC	CASSFGTAYEQYF
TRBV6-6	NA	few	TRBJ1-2	TGTGCCAGCAGTTCAATAGGGGTCGATGGCTACACCTTC	CASSSIGVDGYTF
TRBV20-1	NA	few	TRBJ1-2	TGCAGTGCTAGTGTGGATTACGAGTATGGCTACACCTTC	CSASVDYEYGYTF
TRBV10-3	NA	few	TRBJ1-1	TGTGCCATCAGGGGTTCACAGGGAAGCGGCACTGAAGCTTTCTTT	CAIRGSQGSGTEAFF
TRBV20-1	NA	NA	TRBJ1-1	TGCAGTGCTAGCGGCCAGGGGATTTTAATTCGCACTGAAGCTTTCTTT	CSASGQGILIRTEAFF
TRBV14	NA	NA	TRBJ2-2	TGTGCCAGCAAAAGAACGGGGGAGAACACCGGGGAGCTGTTTTTT	CASKRTGENTGELFF
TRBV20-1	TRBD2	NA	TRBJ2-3	TGCAGTGCTCACGGGGGGGGAAGCACAGATACGCAGTATTTT	CSAHGGGSTDTQYF
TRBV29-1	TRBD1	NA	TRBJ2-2	TGCAGCGTTACCACAGGGGGCACCGGGGAGCTGTTTTTT	CSVTTGGTGELFF
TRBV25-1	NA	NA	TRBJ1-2	TGTGCCAGCAGTGAAGGTCCAGGGAAGGGCTATGGCTACACCTTC	CASSEGPGKGYGYTF
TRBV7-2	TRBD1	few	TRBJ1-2	TGTGCCAGCAACATCGACAGGGGGCAGTACTATGGCTACACCTTC	CASNIDRGQYYGYTF
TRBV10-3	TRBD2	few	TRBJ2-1	TGTGCCATGTCTAGCGGGAGCGAAAATGAGCAGTTCTTC	CAMSSGSENEQFF
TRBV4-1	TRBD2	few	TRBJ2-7	TGCGCCAGCAGCCAAGAATGGACCGGGACTACGTACGAGCAGTACTTC	CASSQEWTGTTYEQYF
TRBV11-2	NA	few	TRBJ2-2	TGTGCCAGCAGCTTACGTAGGGGGGGAACCGGGGAGCTGTTTTTT	CASSLRRGGTGELFF
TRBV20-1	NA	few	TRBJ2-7	TGCAGTGCTAGCCAGGCGGGACTTGGATACGAGCAGTACTTC	CSASQAGLGYEQYF
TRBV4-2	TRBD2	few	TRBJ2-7	TGTGCCAGCAGCCAAGATGATGCGGGCGGGAGGGCCCCCTACGAGCAGTACTTC	CASSQDDAGGRAPYEQYF